This is a list of T cell receptor beta chains from one sample in a study of T cell responses to AZD1222 COVID-19 vaccine. Sequenced by immunoSEQ multiplex PCR; TCRdb stores in-frame clones only, minus some. Among 85,000 to 100,000 clones listed, 85% to 90% were seen once. The input for sequencing was peripheral blood, taken on day 0 of AZD1222 vaccination. The origin of the receptors is an adult in good health. CDR3s include the opening cysteine and the closing phenylalanine or tryptophan. D genes are given only for firm matches. Rows may omit the clone size; those that give it use once, few, many or a size class.

>TRBJ1-2|-|once|TRBV6-4
TGTGCCAGCAGTGACTGGACAAAGGGCTACACCTTC
CASSDWTKGYTF
>TRBJ1-1|-|-|TRBV2
TGTGCCATCACGCGGGGTGAAGCTTTCTTT
CAITRGEAFF
>TRBJ1-2|-|-|TRBV6-1
TGTGCCAGCAGTGACCCGAGGGGCTACACCTTC
CASSDPRGYTF
>TRBJ1-1|-|-|TRBV6-1
TGTGCCAGCAGTGAGAGAATACGGGACACTGAAGCTTTCTTT
CASSERIRDTEAFF
>TRBJ2-1|TRBD2|few|TRBV6-4
TGTGCCAGCAGTGACAAGGCGGGGGGAGAAGATGAGCAGTTCTTC
CASSDKAGGEDEQFF
>TRBJ2-1|-|-|TRBV6-5
TGTGCCGGACGATTTAGCGGATCCTACAATGAGCAGTTCTTC
CAGRFSGSYNEQFF
>TRBJ2-3|-|-|TRBV11-2
TGTGCCAGCAGCTTAGAGGGGGCCCGCACAGATACGCAGTATTTT
CASSLEGARTDTQYF
>TRBJ1-2|-|-|TRBV10-2
TGCGCCAGCAGTGTATGGCCTCCTAACTATGGCTACACCTTC
CASSVWPPNYGYTF
>TRBJ2-3|-|-|TRBV10-1
TGCGCCAGCAGCGGATCCTCCACAGATACGCAGTATTTT
CASSGSSTDTQYF
>TRBJ1-4|-|few|TRBV4-1
TGCGCCAGCAGCTTTCCGAGGGTCGCAACTAATGAAAAACTGTTTTTT
CASSFPRVATNEKLFF
>TRBJ2-5|TRBD1|-|TRBV4-1
TGCGCCAGCAGCCAGTCCGGGACAGGGGGTCAAGAGACCCAGTACTTC
CASSQSGTGGQETQYF
>TRBJ1-2|-|-|TRBV11-2
TGTGCCAGCAGCCCAGGGACAAATCATGGCTACACCTTC
CASSPGTNHGYTF
>TRBJ1-6|TRBD1|once|TRBV18
TGTGCCAGCTCATCTACAGGGGGGTTAGATTCACCCCTCCACTTT
CASSSTGGLDSPLHF
>TRBJ1-6|-|once|TRBV7-9
TGTGCCAGCAGCTTATTCTATTCACCCCTCCACTTT
CASSLFYSPLHF
>TRBJ1-4|-|-|TRBV3-1/TRBV3-2
TGTGCCAGCAGCCAAGAGTCTGGGGCTGGGAGAGTAGGTGAAAAACTGTTTTTT
CASSQESGAGRVGEKLFF
>TRBJ1-2|-|-|TRBV2
TGTGCCAGCAGTGAAGCACTCGGTGGGGAATCCCGGAGTTTTTATGGCTACACCTTC
CASSEALGGESRSFYGYTF
>TRBJ1-2|-|-|TRBV10-3
TGTGCCATCAGTGAAGGCGCGGGGGGGAGATACACCTTC
CAISEGAGGRYTF
>TRBJ1-1|-|-|TRBV19
TGTGCCAGTACCCTGGGGGGGACTGAAGCTTTCTTT
CASTLGGTEAFF
>TRBJ1-1|-|-|TRBV7-2
TGTGCCAGCAGCTTAGGGGGATGGGGGGCTGGCACTGAAGCTTTCTTT
CASSLGGWGAGTEAFF
>TRBJ2-1|-|few|TRBV15
TGTGCCACCAGCAGAGTACAACCCTACAATGAGCAGTTCTTC
CATSRVQPYNEQFF
>TRBJ2-3|TRBD1|-|TRBV29-1
TGCAGCGTTGACAGGGGGACAGATACGCAGTATTTT
CSVDRGTDTQYF
>TRBJ2-3|TRBD1|-|TRBV7-3
TGTGCCAGCAGCCGGACAGGGCCAGATACGCAGTATTTT
CASSRTGPDTQYF
>TRBJ1-3|-|-|TRBV30
TGTGCCTGGGGGTCAGTACGAAACACCATATATTTT
CAWGSVRNTIYF
>TRBJ2-3|-|-|TRBV2
TGTGCCAGCAGTGAAACCAGCCCGAGCACAGATACGCAGTATTTT
CASSETSPSTDTQYF
>TRBJ1-6|TRBD1|-|TRBV2
TGTGCCAGCGGGACAGCTGGATATGATTCACCCCTCCACTTT
CASGTAGYDSPLHF
>TRBJ2-1|-|-|TRBV20-1
TGCAGTGCTAGAGATTGGGATGAGCAGTTCTTC
CSARDWDEQFF
>TRBJ2-2|-|-|TRBV12-3/TRBV12-4
TGTGCCAGCAGACAAAGAGGGTTCGGGGAGCTGTTTTTT
CASRQRGFGELFF
>TRBJ2-3|-|once|TRBV19
TGTGCCAGTAGTCGCTCCACAGATACGCAGTATTTT
CASSRSTDTQYF
>TRBJ2-2|TRBD1|-|TRBV7-2
TGTGCCAGCAGCCCCCAAACAGGGGCCGGGGAGCTGTTTTTT
CASSPQTGAGELFF
>TRBJ1-6|-|-|TRBV28
TGTGCCAGCAGGTCTAGATCTTACTCACCCCTCCACTTT
CASRSRSYSPLHF
>TRBJ1-1|TRBD1|-|TRBV2
TGTGCCAGCAGTGTGCAGGGGGTGAACACTGAAGCTTTCTTT
CASSVQGVNTEAFF
>TRBJ2-3|-|-|TRBV30
TGTGCCTGGAGTGTAGCGAGAGATACGCAGTATTTT
CAWSVARDTQYF
>TRBJ1-4|-|-|TRBV27
TGTGCCAGCAGTTTAGCGGGGTGGGGGACGAATGAAAAACTGTTTTTT
CASSLAGWGTNEKLFF
>TRBJ1-2|TRBD1|once|TRBV7-9
TGTGCCAGCAGGCGACAGGGAGCAGATGGCTACACCTTC
CASRRQGADGYTF
>TRBJ1-1|-|-|TRBV9
TGTGCCAGCAGCGCCCCGGGGGCGTGGAACACTGAAGCTTTCTTT
CASSAPGAWNTEAFF
>TRBJ1-4|-|-|TRBV28
TGTGCCAGCAGACCCACGGGCCACGAAGGTGAAAAACTGTTTTTT
CASRPTGHEGEKLFF
>TRBJ2-1|-|many|TRBV7-9
TGTGCCAGCAGCTCCTTTTACAATGAGCAGTTCTTC
CASSSFYNEQFF
>TRBJ2-3|-|-|TRBV3-1/TRBV3-2
TGTGCCAGCAGCCGGGGTTTTAGAGATACGCAGTATTTT
CASSRGFRDTQYF
>TRBJ1-5|-|-|TRBV30
TGTGCCTGGAGTGGTACCAGGGTCGGGGGTAATCAGCCCCAGCATTTT
CAWSGTRVGGNQPQHF
>TRBJ1-1|-|-|TRBV20-1
TGCAGTGTAGGTCCGCGTGCTTTCTTT
CSVGPRAFF
>TRBJ1-2|TRBD1|once|TRBV9
TGTGCCAGCAGCGCTCGGACAGGGGAGAACTATGGCTACACCTTC
CASSARTGENYGYTF
>TRBJ2-7|-|-|TRBV7-8
TGTGCCAGCAGCTTAGCGGGGGGCCTCTCCTACGAGCAGTACTTC
CASSLAGGLSYEQYF
>TRBJ1-2|-|once|TRBV7-9
TGTGCCAGCAGCTTCGAGGGAAGAGGCTATGGCTACACCTTC
CASSFEGRGYGYTF
>TRBJ2-1|-|-|TRBV28
TGTGCCACCCAAACCGTCTACAATGAGCAGTTCTTC
CATQTVYNEQFF
>TRBJ1-3|-|-|TRBV6-5
TGTGCCAGCAGTTACTGGGGGGCTGGAAACACCATATATTTT
CASSYWGAGNTIYF
>TRBJ1-6|-|-|TRBV28
TGTGCCAGCAGTTTAATTGGACGGGGGAGCTCCTATAATTCACCCCTCCACTTT
CASSLIGRGSSYNSPLHF
>TRBJ1-2|TRBD1|-|TRBV18
TGTGCCAGCTCACCCACAGGGGCGGCGGATGGCTACACCTTC
CASSPTGAADGYTF
>TRBJ2-1|-|-|TRBV12-3/TRBV12-4
TGTGCCAGCTCCCGGGGGAATGAGCAGTTCTTC
CASSRGNEQFF
>TRBJ2-1|-|-|TRBV20-1
TGCAGTGCGAACAGGGAAAGGGAGCAGTTCTTC
CSANREREQFF
>TRBJ1-2|-|-|TRBV18
TGTGCCAGCTCACCACGGGCCTCTGATGGTGGCTACACCTTC
CASSPRASDGGYTF
>TRBJ1-3|TRBD1|-|TRBV7-2
TGTGCCAGCAGCAGGGACAGGGGGCTGGGAAACACCATATATTTT
CASSRDRGLGNTIYF
>TRBJ1-1|TRBD1|-|TRBV10-3
TGTGCCATCAGTGAGTCCTTACAGGGGGGTGAAGCTTTCTTT
CAISESLQGGEAFF
>TRBJ2-4|-|-|TRBV19
TGTGCCAGTAGTATAGACAGGGCGGCCAAAAACATTCAGTACTTC
CASSIDRAAKNIQYF